This is a list of T cell receptor beta chains from one sample in a study of a mutant IDH1 vaccine in newly diagnosed glioma. Their antigen targets remain unknown. Some clones are missing from TCRdb's copy, which holds only in-frame ones; the method was immunoSEQ multiplex PCR. Of approximately 76,000 clones listed, around nine tenths are singletons. Material: PBMCs, obtained from a glioma patient whose treatment included an IDH1 peptide vaccine. These receptors all stem from a woman between 45 and 65 years old with glioma. Each CDR3 is given with its conserved first and last residue. D genes are given only for firm matches. Size is stated for part of the rows, as once, few or many counts, or as a class when the clone is expanded.

J: TRBJ1-2
size: NA
D: TRBD1
length: 14
V: TRBV19
CDR3: CASSPTGSNYGYTF
DNA: TGTGCCAGTAGCCCGACAGGGAGCAACTATGGCTACACCTTC

J: TRBJ2-7
size: NA
D: TRBD2
length: 14
V: TRBV29-1
CDR3: CSVAPGLAGGEQYF
DNA: TGCAGCGTGGCTCCGGGACTAGCGGGAGGAGAGCAGTACTTC

J: TRBJ2-7
size: NA
D: TRBD2
length: 15
V: TRBV5-4
CDR3: CASGRGREGLYEQYF
DNA: TGTGCCAGCGGCCGGGGGCGGGAGGGCTTGTACGAGCAGTACTTC

J: TRBJ2-7
size: NA
D: TRBD2
length: 14
V: TRBV18
CDR3: CASSTSGDPYEQYF
DNA: TGTGCCAGCTCGACTAGCGGGGATCCCTACGAGCAGTACTTC

J: TRBJ2-7
size: NA
D: TRBD2
length: 15
V: TRBV29-1
CDR3: CSVEAGGAGSYEQYF
DNA: TGCAGCGTGGAGGCGGGGGGCGCGGGATCCTACGAGCAGTACTTC

J: TRBJ1-5
size: NA
D: NA
length: 14
V: TRBV19
CDR3: CASSPTAGNQPQHF
DNA: TGTGCCAGTAGTCCCACGGCAGGTAATCAGCCCCAGCATTTT

J: TRBJ2-7
size: NA
D: TRBD1
length: 13
V: TRBV7-2
CDR3: CASSSRQGNEQYF
DNA: TGTGCCAGCAGCTCCCGACAGGGTAACGAGCAGTACTTC

J: TRBJ1-1
size: NA
D: NA
length: 11
V: TRBV20-1
CDR3: CSARRREDAFF
DNA: TGCAGTGCTAGAAGACGGGAGGACGCTTTCTTT

J: TRBJ2-7
size: NA
D: TRBD2
length: 14
V: TRBV2
CDR3: CARTVLAGADEQYF
DNA: TGTGCCAGAACTGTACTAGCGGGAGCCGACGAGCAGTACTTC

J: TRBJ2-3
size: NA
D: NA
length: 16
V: TRBV11-1
CDR3: CASSSGLLSSTDTQYF
DNA: TGTGCCAGCAGCTCGGGACTCCTCTCTAGCACAGATACGCAGTATTTT

J: TRBJ1-2
size: few
D: TRBD1
length: 14
V: TRBV7-8
CDR3: CASSSRGQGDGYTF
DNA: TGTGCCAGCAGCTCGAGGGGCCAGGGGGATGGCTACACCTTC

J: TRBJ2-1
size: NA
D: NA
length: 13
V: TRBV11-2
CDR3: CASSSRRYFEQFF
DNA: TGTGCCAGCAGCTCCCGGAGGTACTTCGAGCAGTTCTTC

J: TRBJ1-2
size: NA
D: TRBD1
length: 12
V: TRBV29-1
CDR3: CSGGQGSYGYTF
DNA: TGCAGCGGGGGACAGGGCTCCTATGGCTACACCTTC

J: TRBJ1-1
size: NA
D: TRBD1
length: 14
V: TRBV28
CDR3: CASSLLYRGTEAFF
DNA: TGTGCCAGCAGCTTACTCTACAGGGGGACTGAAGCTTTCTTT

J: TRBJ1-1
size: NA
D: NA
length: 14
V: TRBV14
CDR3: CASSPWGVSTEAFF
DNA: TGTGCCAGCAGCCCCTGGGGGGTGAGCACTGAAGCTTTCTTT

J: TRBJ1-5
size: NA
D: NA
length: 12
V: TRBV6-1
CDR3: CASSEVPQPQHF
DNA: TGTGCCAGCAGTGAAGTTCCCCAGCCCCAGCATTTT

J: TRBJ1-6
size: NA
D: NA
length: 15
V: TRBV5-4
CDR3: CASSLDSGLESPLHF
DNA: TGTGCCAGCAGCTTGGATTCGGGACTCGAGTCACCCCTCCACTTT

J: TRBJ2-1
size: NA
D: TRBD2
length: 16
V: TRBV5-5
CDR3: CASSSLGSGRAGEQFF
DNA: TGTGCCAGCAGCTCCCTAGGAAGCGGGAGGGCCGGAGAGCAGTTCTTC

J: TRBJ2-3
size: NA
D: NA
length: 12
V: TRBV5-1
CDR3: CASSLRADTQYF
DNA: TGCGCCAGCAGCTTGAGGGCGGATACGCAGTATTTT

J: TRBJ2-4
size: NA
D: NA
length: 13
V: TRBV11-2
CDR3: CASSYQQGNIQYF
DNA: TGTGCCAGCAGCTATCAGCAGGGCAACATTCAGTACTTC

J: TRBJ1-1
size: NA
D: TRBD1
length: 17
V: TRBV11-1
CDR3: CASSLLQGAPGNTEAFF
DNA: TGTGCCAGCAGCTTACTCCAGGGGGCGCCGGGAAACACTGAAGCTTTCTTT

J: TRBJ1-1
size: few
D: NA
length: 14
V: TRBV6-6
CDR3: CASSYGQGGTEAFF
DNA: TGTGCCAGCAGTTACGGGCAGGGCGGCACTGAAGCTTTCTTT

J: TRBJ2-5
size: NA
D: TRBD1
length: 14
V: TRBV7-9
CDR3: CASRDRGEQETQYF
DNA: TGTGCCAGCAGGGACAGGGGGGAGCAAGAGACCCAGTACTTC

J: TRBJ1-4
size: NA
D: NA
length: 14
V: TRBV5-1
CDR3: CASSPTATNEKLFF
DNA: TGCGCCAGCAGCCCCACAGCAACTAATGAAAAACTGTTTTTT

J: TRBJ1-1
size: once
D: NA
length: 15
V: TRBV28
CDR3: CASSQLRAGITEAFF
DNA: TGTGCCAGCAGCCAGCTTAGGGCAGGGATAACTGAAGCTTTCTTT

J: TRBJ2-7
size: NA
D: NA
length: 13
V: TRBV29-1
CDR3: CSVEGGSGYEQYF
DNA: TGCAGCGTCGAAGGCGGTAGCGGCTACGAGCAGTACTTC

J: TRBJ1-1
size: NA
D: TRBD1
length: 19
V: TRBV7-7
CDR3: CASSLTGDPFNDLNTEAFF
DNA: TGTGCTAGCAGCTTGACAGGGGACCCTTTTAACGATTTGAACACTGAAGCTTTCTTT

J: TRBJ2-7
size: NA
D: NA
length: 14
V: TRBV10-1
CDR3: CASSESQRAYEQYF
DNA: TGCGCCAGCAGTGAGTCACAGAGGGCCTACGAGCAGTACTTC

J: TRBJ2-7
size: NA
D: NA
length: 15
V: TRBV5-1
CDR3: CASSLLEGGTYEQYF
DNA: TGCGCCAGCAGCTTATTGGAAGGTGGGACCTACGAGCAGTACTTC

J: TRBJ2-3
size: NA
D: NA
length: 16
V: TRBV11-2
CDR3: CASSFSRASSTDTQYF
DNA: TGTGCCAGCAGCTTCAGCAGGGCGTCTAGCACAGATACGCAGTATTTT

J: TRBJ1-6
size: NA
D: NA
length: 13
V: TRBV5-1
CDR3: CASQEGFNSPLHF
DNA: TGCGCCAGCCAGGAGGGATTCAATTCACCCCTCCACTTT

J: TRBJ2-2
size: NA
D: NA
length: 14
V: TRBV10-2
CDR3: CASRRGTNTGELFF
DNA: TGCGCCAGCAGGCGGGGTACGAACACCGGGGAGCTGTTTTTT